This T cell receptor (beta chain) originates from a study of blood T cell repertoires in COVID-19. Background on the study: Samples taken during acute and convalescent COVID-19 were collected in the United States, Italy and Spain. T cells, B-cell-depleted T cells, or PBMCs provided the cDNA or gDNA that served as material.

Losses at the gene ends were 2 bases for V and 3 bases for J; bases not matched to a gene: 9. In germline, CDR1 is LNHNV, CDR2 YYDKDF (reference sequence). The CDR3 consists of 17 residues. Under the authors' procedure: Using reference gene primer amplification, nucleated cell counts were estimated. The table came from immunoSEQ multiplex PCR; TCRdb's copy has only in-frame clones and leaves some out. The V and J calls and clone size come from that table; D and trimming were worked out from the DNA. Here the sample spans 100,000 to 150,000 clones, approximately 74% being singletons. The table lists this clone with a few counts.

The TCR sequence derives from a woman between 70 and 85 years old with acute or convalescent COVID-19. The sequencing input was peripheral blood. This rearrangement joins TRBV15 to TRBJ2-5; 10 nucleotides line up with TRBD1. The CDR3 bases are TGTGCCACCAGCAGATTCGGTTTCGGGACAGGGGAAGAGACCCAGTACTTC. Translation gives CATSRFGFGTGEETQYF.